The next 2 T cell receptor beta chains were all read from a single sample in a study of cytomegalovirus exposure and HLA in healthy donors. Primers for the PCR totalled 60 Vbeta and 13 Jbeta. Some clones are missing from TCRdb's copy, which holds only in-frame ones; the method was immunoSEQ multiplex PCR. The sample shows roughly 84,000 clones, 63% of them seen only once. The sample was PBMCs. The receptors were gathered from a woman in her thirties or forties in good health and CMV-seropositive.

This clone was seen a handful of times. V gene TRBV6-6 combines with J gene TRBJ1-2; 8 bases map to TRBD1. CDR3 size: 12 residues. The trim removed 8 bases at V and 8 bases at J, leaving 7 bases unmatched. The V gene's germline CDR1 is MNHNY and CDR2 SVGAGI (reference sequence). CDR3 in amino acids: CASRNRGLGYTF. The DNA for the CDR3 is TGTGCCAGCCGGAACAGGGGGTTAGGCTACACCTTC.

The chain recombines TRBV27 with TRBJ1-4; tentative D call: TRBD1 (5 bases). The CDR3 length is 15 residues. Trimming removed 5 bases from V and 8 bases from J, with 18 bases in between. Germline CDR1 and CDR2: MNHEY and SMNVEV (reference sequence). Here the CDR3 DNA reads TGTGCCAGCAGTCTCTCGACAGTTCCCGGGGAAAAACTGTTTTTT. As protein: CASSLSTVPGEKLFF.